This T cell receptor beta chain emerged from a study of human T cells and chemical hapten exposure. Whole-study findings and limits: Having alopecia, the donors may differ immunologically from healthy people.

Noted time point: pre-sensitization, week 0. Treatment meaning: therapeutic diphenylcyclopropenone sensitization with weekly scalp DPC. Someone pulled total RNA out of unfractionated whole blood. Using its own MiXCR run on the RACE reads, TCRdb lists one record per CDR3 protein. This table has 30,000 to 40,000 distinct CDR3 sequences, 12% appearing once. CDR1 and CDR2 from the germline V gene are DFQATT and SNEGSKA (reference sequence). The CDR3 covers 12 residues. V shed 1 base and J shed 4 bases, with 7 bases lying between them. This clonotype was recorded many times. Its antigen is still unknown. The sequenced sample was whole blood, obtained in connection with sensitization to the hapten diphenylcyclopropenone (DPC). The source is a woman aged 40 to 50 with alopecia areata. Some clones in this sample may be carry-over from other donors' samples. The J gene is TRBJ1-2, the V gene TRBV20-1; D not resolved. The CDR3 bases are TGCAGTGCTAGAGTGGGTCTCTATGGCTACACCTTC. It specifies CSARVGLYGYTF.